This is a list of T cell receptor beta chains from one sample in a study of OX40 agonist ivuxolimab in advanced cancers. Generated by immunoSEQ multiplex PCR, the TCRdb table keeps only in-frame clones and is missing some. This repertoire shows approximately 74,000 clones, about nine tenths found once; its top ten account for about 5.5%. The material was CD4+ or CD8+ T cells sorted from blood, obtained in a trial of the OX40 agonist ivuxolimab. The receptors originated from an adult with an advanced solid tumor such as melanoma, head and neck, liver or kidney cancer. Both conserved end residues are part of each CDR3. A D gene is named only where the DNA matches it firmly. Not every row has a clone size; where given, it reads once, few, many or a size class.

CDR3aa	CDR3nt	v_gene	d_gene	abundance	j_gene
CASSVDSGRSSYEQYF	TGTGCCAGCAGCGTAGACAGCGGGAGGAGCTCCTACGAGCAGTACTTC	TRBV9	TRBD2	NA	TRBJ2-7
CAWSVGAGTQETQYF	TGTGCCTGGAGTGTAGGGGCGGGCACCCAAGAGACCCAGTACTTC	TRBV30	NA	NA	TRBJ2-5
CASSDFQGGEKLFF	TGTGCCAGCAGTGACTTTCAGGGCGGCGAAAAACTGTTTTTT	TRBV6-1	NA	NA	TRBJ1-4
CASSLEPTNYGYTF	TGCGCCAGCAGCCTGGAACCAACTAACTATGGCTACACCTTC	TRBV4-1	NA	NA	TRBJ1-2
CASSFLGQPYEQYF	TGTGCCAGCAGCTTTTTGGGACAGCCCTACGAGCAGTACTTC	TRBV13	TRBD1	NA	TRBJ2-7
CASSITGGYEQYF	TGTGCCAGCAGTATAACAGGGGGTTACGAGCAGTACTTC	TRBV27	TRBD1	once	TRBJ2-7
CSGGRGLAGDEQYF	TGCAGCGGCGGTAGGGGACTAGCGGGAGACGAGCAGTACTTC	TRBV29-1	TRBD2	NA	TRBJ2-7
CASSPTIGGDGNSNQPQHF	TGTGCCAGCTCACCAACGATTGGCGGGGACGGGAATAGCAATCAGCCCCAGCATTTT	TRBV18	NA	NA	TRBJ1-5
CASRFGGNTGNTIYF	TGTGCCAGCAGATTTGGGGGTAATACTGGAAACACCATATATTTT	TRBV6-6	NA	NA	TRBJ1-3
CASSLQSSYNEQFF	TGTGCCAGCAGCCTCCAGAGCTCCTACAATGAGCAGTTCTTC	TRBV5-6	NA	NA	TRBJ2-1
CASSLGGLSYNEQFF	TGTGCCAGCAGCTTAGGGGGTCTCTCCTACAATGAGCAGTTCTTC	TRBV7-9	NA	NA	TRBJ2-1
CASSPPYGSYNEQFF	TGTGCCAGCAGTCCCCCCTACGGCTCCTACAATGAGCAGTTCTTC	TRBV13	NA	NA	TRBJ2-1
CASSLALHNEAFF	TGTGCCAGCAGCTTAGCCCTACATAATGAAGCTTTCTTT	TRBV7-9	NA	NA	TRBJ1-1
CASSSTAYNEQFF	TGTGCCAGCAGTTCAACGGCCTACAATGAGCAGTTCTTC	TRBV6-6	NA	NA	TRBJ2-1
CASSPTGLNTEAFF	TGTGCCAGCAGCCCCACGGGATTGAACACTGAAGCTTTCTTT	TRBV7-9	NA	NA	TRBJ1-1
CASSEGPIPAFF	TGTGCCAGCAGTGAAGGGCCCATTCCAGCTTTCTTT	TRBV25-1	NA	NA	TRBJ1-1
CAMGVDNRFYEQYF	TGTGCCATGGGAGTCGATAATCGGTTCTACGAGCAGTACTTC	TRBV6-1	NA	NA	TRBJ2-7
CASSWGEINQPQHF	TGTGCCAGCAGCTGGGGGGAGATCAATCAGCCCCAGCATTTT	TRBV7-9	NA	NA	TRBJ1-5
CASSSTLSGTGAFF	TGTGCCAGCAGTTCCACTCTATCCGGGACAGGAGCGTTCTTC	TRBV6-6	TRBD1	NA	TRBJ2-1
CASSPWVGEETQYF	TGTGCCAGTAGCCCGTGGGTCGGGGAAGAGACCCAGTACTTC	TRBV19	NA	NA	TRBJ2-5
CASSPGTGIYEQYF	TGTGCCAGCAGCCCCGGGACAGGGATCTACGAGCAGTACTTC	TRBV14	TRBD1	NA	TRBJ2-7
CASSVGLAGDTQYF	TGTGCCAGCAGCGTAGGACTAGCGGGAGATACGCAGTATTTT	TRBV9	TRBD2	NA	TRBJ2-3